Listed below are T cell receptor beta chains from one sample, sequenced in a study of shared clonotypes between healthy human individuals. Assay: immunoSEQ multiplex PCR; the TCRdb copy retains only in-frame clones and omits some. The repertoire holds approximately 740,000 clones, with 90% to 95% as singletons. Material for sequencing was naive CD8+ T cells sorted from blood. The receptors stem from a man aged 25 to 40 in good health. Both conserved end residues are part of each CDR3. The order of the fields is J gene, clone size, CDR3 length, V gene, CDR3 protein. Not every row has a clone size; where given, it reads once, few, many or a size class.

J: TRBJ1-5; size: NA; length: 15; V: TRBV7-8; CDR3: CASSSLGQLNQPQHF
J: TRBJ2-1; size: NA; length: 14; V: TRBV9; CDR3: CASSPPAGVNEQFF
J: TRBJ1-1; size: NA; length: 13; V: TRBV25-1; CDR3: CASSEGVDTEAFF
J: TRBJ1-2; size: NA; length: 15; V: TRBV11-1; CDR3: CASSPRTGTGYGYTF
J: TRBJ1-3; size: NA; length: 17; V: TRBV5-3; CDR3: CARSITDRSSSGNTIYF
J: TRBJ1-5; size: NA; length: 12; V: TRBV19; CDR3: CASSIGNQPQHF
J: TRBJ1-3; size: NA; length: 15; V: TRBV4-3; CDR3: CASSQGQFSGNTIYF
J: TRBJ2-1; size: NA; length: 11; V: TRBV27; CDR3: CASSGYNEQFF
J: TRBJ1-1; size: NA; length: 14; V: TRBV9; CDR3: CASSVGGGHTEAFF
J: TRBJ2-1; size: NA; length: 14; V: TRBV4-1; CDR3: CASSQVPRYNEQFF
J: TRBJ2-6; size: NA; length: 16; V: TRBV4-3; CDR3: CASSQSPGGAANVLTF
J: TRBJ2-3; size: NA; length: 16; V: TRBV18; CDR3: CASSPPIKDRTDTQYF
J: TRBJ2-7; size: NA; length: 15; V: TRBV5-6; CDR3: CASSLPDGDFYEQYF
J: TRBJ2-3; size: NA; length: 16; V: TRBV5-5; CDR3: CASSLSLAGDLDTQYF
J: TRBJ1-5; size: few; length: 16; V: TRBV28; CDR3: CASTPLGGVSNQPQHF
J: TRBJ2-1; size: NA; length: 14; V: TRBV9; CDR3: CASSSEGASNEQFF
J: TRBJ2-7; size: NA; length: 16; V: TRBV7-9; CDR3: CASSLVRAGIRYEQYF
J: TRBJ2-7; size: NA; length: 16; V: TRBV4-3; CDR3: CASSQVWGQGTYEQYF
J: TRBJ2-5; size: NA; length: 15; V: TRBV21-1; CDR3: CASSRLNRAQETQYF
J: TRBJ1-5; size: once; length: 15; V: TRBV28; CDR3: CASSAPGISNQPQHF
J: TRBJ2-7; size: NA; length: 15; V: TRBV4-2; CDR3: CASSQSSGPGREQYF
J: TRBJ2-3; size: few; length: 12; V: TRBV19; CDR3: CASSIQGRTQYF
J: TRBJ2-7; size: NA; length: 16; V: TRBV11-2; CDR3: CASSLRGRLATYEQYF
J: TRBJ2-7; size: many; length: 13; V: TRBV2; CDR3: CASSRTASYEQYF
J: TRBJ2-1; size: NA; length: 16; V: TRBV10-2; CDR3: CASSDQPRPAYNEQFF
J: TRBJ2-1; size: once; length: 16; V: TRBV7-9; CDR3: CASSLPTGGVRNEQFF
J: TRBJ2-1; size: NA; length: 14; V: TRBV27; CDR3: CASSYGTSKNEQFF
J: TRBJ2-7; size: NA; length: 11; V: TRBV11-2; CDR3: CASSLNYEQYF
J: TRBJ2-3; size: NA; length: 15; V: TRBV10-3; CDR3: CAISLAGGLTDTQYF
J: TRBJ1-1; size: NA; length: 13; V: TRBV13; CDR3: CASSLRGITEAFF
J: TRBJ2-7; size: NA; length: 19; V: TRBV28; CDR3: CASSFQWGSGSSPSYEQYF
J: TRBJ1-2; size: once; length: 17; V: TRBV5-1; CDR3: CASSLVGQGAGDYGYTF
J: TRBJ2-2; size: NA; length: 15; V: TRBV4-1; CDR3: CASSLGEGNTGELFF
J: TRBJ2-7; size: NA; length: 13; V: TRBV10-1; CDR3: CASSGDHLDEQYF
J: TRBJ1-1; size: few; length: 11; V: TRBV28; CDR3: CATRQGALAFF
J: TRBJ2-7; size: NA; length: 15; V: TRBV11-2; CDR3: CASSLGPEPPYEQYF
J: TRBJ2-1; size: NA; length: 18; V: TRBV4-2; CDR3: CASSQGLGQGALYNEQFF
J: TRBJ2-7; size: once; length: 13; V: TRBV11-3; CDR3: CASSSRDNYEQYF
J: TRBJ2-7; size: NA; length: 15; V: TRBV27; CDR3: CASSLIGDMPYEQYF
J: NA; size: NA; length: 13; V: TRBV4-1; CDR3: CASSPRLAYEQYF
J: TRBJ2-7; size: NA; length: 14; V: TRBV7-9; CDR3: CASNIGGLTYEQYF
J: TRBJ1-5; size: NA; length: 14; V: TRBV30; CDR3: CAWSPPQGVEPQHF
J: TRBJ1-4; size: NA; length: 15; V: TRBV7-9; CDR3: CASSPPASANEKLFF
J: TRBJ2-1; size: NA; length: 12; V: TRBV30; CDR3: CAWSLQVNEQFF
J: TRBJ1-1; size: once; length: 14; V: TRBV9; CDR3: CASSSGRSNTEAFF
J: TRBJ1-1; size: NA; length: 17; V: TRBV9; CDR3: CASSVATGNEDGTEAFF
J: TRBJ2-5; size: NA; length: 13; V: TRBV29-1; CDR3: CSVSGLSQETQYF
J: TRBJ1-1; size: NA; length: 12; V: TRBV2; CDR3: CASLNQGTEAFF
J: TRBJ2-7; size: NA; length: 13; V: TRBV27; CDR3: CASSLSVTYEQYF
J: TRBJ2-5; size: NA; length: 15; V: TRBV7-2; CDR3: CASSSPGTGEETQYF
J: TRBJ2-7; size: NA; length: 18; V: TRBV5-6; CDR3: CASSTRGQGTGAPYEQYF
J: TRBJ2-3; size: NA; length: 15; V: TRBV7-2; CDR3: CASSRGGRGTDTQYF
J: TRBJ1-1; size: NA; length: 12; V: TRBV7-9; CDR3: CASTNEGAEAFF
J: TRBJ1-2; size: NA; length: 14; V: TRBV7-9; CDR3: CASSSSLRWYGYTF
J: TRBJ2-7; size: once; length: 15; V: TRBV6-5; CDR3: CASSYTMDRGYEQYF
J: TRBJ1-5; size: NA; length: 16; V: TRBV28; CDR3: CASSGQGIYSNQPQHF